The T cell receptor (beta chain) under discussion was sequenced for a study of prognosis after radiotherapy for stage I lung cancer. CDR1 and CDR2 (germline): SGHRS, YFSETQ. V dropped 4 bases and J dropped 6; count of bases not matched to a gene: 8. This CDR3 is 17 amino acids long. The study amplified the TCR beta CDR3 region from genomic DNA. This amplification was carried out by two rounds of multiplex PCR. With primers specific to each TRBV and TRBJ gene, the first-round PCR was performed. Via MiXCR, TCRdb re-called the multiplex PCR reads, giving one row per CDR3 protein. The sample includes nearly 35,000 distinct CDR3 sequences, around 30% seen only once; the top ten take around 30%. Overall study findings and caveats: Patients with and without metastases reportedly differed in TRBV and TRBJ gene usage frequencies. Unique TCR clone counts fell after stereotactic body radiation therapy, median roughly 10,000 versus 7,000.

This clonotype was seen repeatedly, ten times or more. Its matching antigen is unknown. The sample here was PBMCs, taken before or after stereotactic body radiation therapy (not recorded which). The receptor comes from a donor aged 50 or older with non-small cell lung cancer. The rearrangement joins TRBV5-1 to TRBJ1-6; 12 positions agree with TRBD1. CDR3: CASSAGTGGEVNSPLHF. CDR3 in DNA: TGCGCCAGCAGCGCTGGGACAGGGGGCGAGGTTAATTCACCCCTCCACTTT.